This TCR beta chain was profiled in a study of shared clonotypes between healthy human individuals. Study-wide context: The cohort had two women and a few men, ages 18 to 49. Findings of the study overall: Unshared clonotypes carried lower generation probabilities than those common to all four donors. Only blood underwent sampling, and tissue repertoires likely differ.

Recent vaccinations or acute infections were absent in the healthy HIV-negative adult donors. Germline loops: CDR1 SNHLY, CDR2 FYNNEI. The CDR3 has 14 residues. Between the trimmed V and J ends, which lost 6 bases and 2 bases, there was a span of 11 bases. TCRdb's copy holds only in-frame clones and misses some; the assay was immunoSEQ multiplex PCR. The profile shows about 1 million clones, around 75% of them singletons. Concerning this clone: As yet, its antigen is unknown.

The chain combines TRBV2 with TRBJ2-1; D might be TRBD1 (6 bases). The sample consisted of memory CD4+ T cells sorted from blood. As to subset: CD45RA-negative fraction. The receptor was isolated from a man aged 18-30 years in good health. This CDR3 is CASRMDRAYNEQFF. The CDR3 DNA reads TGTGCCAGCAGAATGGACAGAGCCTACAATGAGCAGTTCTTC. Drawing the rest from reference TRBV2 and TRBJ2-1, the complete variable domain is EPEVTQTPSHQVTQMGQEVILRCVPISNHLYFYWYRQILGQKVEFLVSFYNNEISEKSEIFDDQFSVERPDGSNFTLKIRSTKLEDSAMYFCASRMDRAYNEQFFGPGTRLTVL.